This T cell receptor beta chain stems from a study of T cells after posttransplantation cyclophosphamide. Study-level results: TRB overlap between skin or GI tissue T cells and blood was limited. TRB clonality was highly associated with recipient CMV seropositivity and reactivation. Later blood repertoires were often dominated by clones from the donor CD8+ memory compartment.

Data came from immunoSEQ multiplex PCR; TCRdb stores just in-frame clones and leaves some out. The sample lists tens of thousands of clones, none appearing once, the ten largest making up more than 1.5%. Busulfan-fludarabine conditioning, marrow transplant, and cyclophosphamide on days +3 and +4 were administered. CDR3 size: 17 residues. The germline CDR1 and CDR2 sequences are LNHDA and SQIVND (reference sequence). Losses at the gene ends were 4 bases for V and 3 bases for J; bases not matched to a gene: 9. This clone was seen many times. Its antigen is unknown. This specimen consisted of PBMCs, obtained after allogeneic stem cell transplant with posttransplant cyclophosphamide. The receptor comes from a young adult male patient who received an allogeneic stem cell transplant from a related donor, was CMV-positive, and had no GVHD. Some T cells may possibly be graft donor cells. The rearrangement uses TRBV19 and TRBJ1-2; 12 bases line up with TRBD1. The CDR3 DNA is TGTGCCAGTAGTAATGGTTTGGGACAGGGGGCGGACTATGGCTACACCTTC. Translation gives CASSNGLGQGADYGYTF.